Listed here is a single T cell receptor beta chain. CD8 memory pooled CD45RO+ cells and CCR7-negative CD45RA+ TemRA cells. Only in-frame clones appear in the TCRdb table, and some are missing; sequencing was by immunoSEQ multiplex PCR. The data hold over 95,000 clones, with over 65% observed a single time. The data stem from a study of shared clonotypes between healthy human individuals. Study information: Donors had three CD4 naive, three CD4 memory, two CD8 naive and one CD8 memory plate apiece.

Trimming stripped 7 bases from V and 1 base from J, with 13 bases between. Germline V gene sequence: CDR1 MNHNS, CDR2 SASEGT. The CDR3 spans 14 residues. V gene TRBV6-1 combines with J gene TRBJ1-1; maybe TRBD1 (5 bases). The clonotype comes from a woman younger than 45 in good health. Sequencing was done on a sample of memory CD8+ T cells sorted from blood. Subset reported: CD45RO+ cells pooled with CCR7-negative TemRA cells. CDR3 DNA sequence: TGTGCCAGCACATTCGAAAGGGGGAACACTGAAGCTTTCTTT. It codes for CASTFERGNTEAFF.